This TCR beta chain was observed in a study of T cells in localized non-small cell lung cancer (dated by TCRdb to 2018 to 2020). For context, the study as a whole: Comparing tumors with uninvolved tumor-adjacent lungs, the study looked at the T cell repertoires of fewer than 250 patients with early-stage NSCLC. The cohort consisted of around 250 treatment-naive NSCLC patients whose localized lung tumors had been resected. The mean age of the NSCLC patients was about 62 years, with roughly 120 men and around 99 women.

At diagnosis, tumor, uninvolved tumor-adjacent lung and peripheral blood were collected and then preserved as a mix of FFPE and fresh-frozen material. For TCR repertoire profiling, blood samples were analyzed in the form of peripheral blood mononuclear cells. The germline ends are 14 bases apart after V is trimmed by 8 bases and J by 4 bases. Its CDR3 holds 13 amino acids, cysteine through phenylalanine. The CDR3 DNA has 39 bases and is translated from base 1. The germline V gene (reference sequence) yields LNHDA for CDR1 and SQIVND for CDR2. TCR beta CDR3 regions were sequenced from DNA using the immunoSEQ Assay. The authors processed their data as follows. T cell density was computed as TCR beta template counts normalized to usable DNA estimated by amplifying housekeeping genes. Richness was estimated using the preseqR package, with extrapolation to 400,000 templates for PBMC samples and to 120,000 templates for tissue samples. Clonality was calculated as one minus Pielou's evenness. Tissue-enriched TCRs were identified through differential abundance testing performed on productive amino-acid clonotypes, with a minimum total count of 5 and an alpha of 0.1. The Jaccard Index and the Morisita Overlap Index were used to measure repertoire overlap between compartments. TCR beta CDR3s were clustered by GLIPH together with public tetramer-defined viral CDR3s, and at least three viral sequences plus V-gene enrichment were required for viral motifs. This is the immuneACCESS table as TCRdb keeps it, with only in-frame sequences that have V and J called. A part of the clones is gone; compared with another copy, unresolved V genes explain less than half, and the rest is unexplained. That table supplies the V and J calls and clone size; D and trimming were determined from the DNA. In this sample the table shows about 72,000 clones, roughly 81% of which occur a single time. The ten largest clones represent around an eighth of the sample.

On the study overall, not on this receptor specifically: Uninvolved tumor-adjacent lung showed the highest T cell clonality, higher than tumor, which suggests more focused antigenic responses in the adjacent lung. Because the study design was exploratory, TCR variables were selected using unadjusted p-values without false-discovery rate correction. A median of roughly 56 of the top 100 tumor clones were detected in paired uninvolved adjacent lung, and some 30 of these tumor clones were also found among the top 100 clones of the paired uninvolved adjacent lung. Multi-region tumor sequencing was not performed, so intratumor heterogeneity could not be excluded. Longer overall survival was associated with higher blood T cell density, whereas shorter survival was associated with higher adjacent-lung clonality.

Worth noting for this clone: No antigen is known for it. Base qualities are missing; no much larger clone stands one base away.

The sequence derives from a female donor over 55 with stage I lung adenocarcinoma. The sequenced sample was peripheral blood, obtained before any cancer treatment. The chain is made from TRBV19 and TRBJ1-1; TRBD1 is a weak D gene call, 5 bases matching. The bases read TGTGCCAGTCTGGGACGGATCTTCACTGAAGCTTTCTTT. The encoded protein is CASLGRIFTEAFF. With all but the CDR3 taken from the reference TRBV19 and TRBJ1-1 genes, the full variable domain is: DGGITQSPKYLFRKEGQNVTLSCEQNLNHDAMYWYRQDPGQGLRLIYYSQIVNDFQKGDIAEGYSVSREKKESFPLTVTSAQKNPTAFYLCASLGRIFTEAFFGQGTRLTVV.